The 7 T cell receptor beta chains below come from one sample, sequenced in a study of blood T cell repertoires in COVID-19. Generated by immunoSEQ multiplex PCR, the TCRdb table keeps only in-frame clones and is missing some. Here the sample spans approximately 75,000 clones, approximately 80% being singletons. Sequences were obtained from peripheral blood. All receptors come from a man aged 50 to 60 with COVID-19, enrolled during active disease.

In DNA form, the CDR3 reads TGTGCCAGTAGTAGGGACAGGAATCAGCCCCAGCATTTT. Protein sequence: CASSRDRNQPQHF. The genes are TRBV19 and TRBJ1-5; TRBD1 aligns across 8 bases. Trimming removed 4 bases from V and 4 bases from J; junction bases left unmatched: 0. In germline, CDR1 is LNHDA, CDR2 SQIVND (reference sequence). This CDR3 spans 13 amino acids. The full variable domain, in which reference TRBV19 and TRBJ1-5 provide the parts outside the CDR3, is DGGITQSPKYLFRKEGQNVTLSCEQNLNHDAMYWYRQDPGQGLRLIYYSQIVNDFQKGDIAEGYSVSREKKESFPLTVTSAQKNPTAFYLCASSRDRNQPQHFGDGTRLSIL.

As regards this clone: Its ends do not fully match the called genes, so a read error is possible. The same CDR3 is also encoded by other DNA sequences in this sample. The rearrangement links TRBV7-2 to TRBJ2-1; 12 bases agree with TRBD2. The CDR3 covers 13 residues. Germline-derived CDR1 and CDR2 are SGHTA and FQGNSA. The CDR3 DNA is TGTGCCAGCAGCCTAGCGGGAGGGAATGAGCAGTTCTTC. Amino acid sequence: CASSLAGGNEQFF.

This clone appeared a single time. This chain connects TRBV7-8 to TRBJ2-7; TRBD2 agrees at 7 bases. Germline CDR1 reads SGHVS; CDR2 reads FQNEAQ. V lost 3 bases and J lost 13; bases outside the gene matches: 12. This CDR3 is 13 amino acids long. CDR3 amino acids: CASSFLGTGGNYF. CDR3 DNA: TGTGCCAGCAGCTTCCTCGGAACGGGAGGCAATTACTTC.

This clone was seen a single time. This CDR3 is CATSRETSGLYEQYF. The DNA of the CDR3 is TGTGCCACCAGCAGAGAGACTAGCGGGCTTTACGAGCAGTACTTC. The chain combines TRBV15 with TRBJ2-7; 10 bases agree with TRBD2. V was pared by 0 bases and J by 4 bases, with 3 bases of the junction left unmatched. This CDR3 region has 15 residues. Germline CDR1 LNHNV, CDR2 YYDKDF (reference sequence).

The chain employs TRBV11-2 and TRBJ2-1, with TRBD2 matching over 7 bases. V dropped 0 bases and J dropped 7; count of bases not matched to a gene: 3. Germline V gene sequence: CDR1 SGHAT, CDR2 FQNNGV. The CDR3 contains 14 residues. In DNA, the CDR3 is TGTGCCAGCAGCTTAGAAGCGGGACGGAATGAGCAGTTCTTC. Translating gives CASSLEAGRNEQFF. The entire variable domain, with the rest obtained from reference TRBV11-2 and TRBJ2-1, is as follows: EAGVAQSPRYKIIEKRQSVAFWCNPISGHATLYWYQQILGQGPKLLIQFQNNGVVDDSQLPKDRFSAERLKGVDSTLKIQPAKLEDSAVYLCASSLEAGRNEQFFGPGTRLTVL.

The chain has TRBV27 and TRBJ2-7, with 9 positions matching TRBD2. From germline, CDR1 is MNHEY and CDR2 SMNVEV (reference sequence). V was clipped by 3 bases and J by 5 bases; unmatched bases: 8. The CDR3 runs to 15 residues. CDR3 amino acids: CASSLGLAGINEQYF. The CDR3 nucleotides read TGTGCCAGCAGTTTGGGGCTAGCGGGAATCAACGAGCAGTACTTC.

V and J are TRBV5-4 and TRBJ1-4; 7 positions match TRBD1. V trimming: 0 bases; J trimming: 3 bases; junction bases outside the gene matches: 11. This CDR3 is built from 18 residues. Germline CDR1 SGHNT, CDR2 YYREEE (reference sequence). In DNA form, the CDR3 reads TGTGCCAGCAGCTTGGCCAAGGGGGCCGGTACTTCTAATGAAAAACTGTTTTTT. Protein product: CASSLAKGAGTSNEKLFF. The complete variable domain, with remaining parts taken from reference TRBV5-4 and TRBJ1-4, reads ETGVTQSPTHLIKTRGQQVTLRCSSQSGHNTVSWYQQALGQGPQFIFQYYREEENGRGNFPPRFSGLQFPNYSSELNVNALELDDSALYLCASSLAKGAGTSNEKLFFGSGTQLSVL.